The next 19 T cell receptor beta chains were all read from a single sample in a study of a mutant IDH1 vaccine in newly diagnosed glioma. Regarding time point: baseline, week 1 (first vaccination visit). Treatment specified: pre-vaccination baseline after standard-of-care therapy. Using immunoSEQ multiplex PCR, the repertoire was profiled, and TCRdb retains in-frame clones only, with some absent. The repertoire has approximately 70,000 clones, 79% of them found once; the top ten carry 7.5% to 9%. The sequencing used PBMCs, collected from a glioma patient treated with radiotherapy, temozolomide or both. These receptor sequences come from a man aged 50 to 59 with glioma.

V usage is TRBV28 and J usage is TRBJ2-1, with D perhaps TRBD1 or TRBD2 (7 bases each). Germline values: CDR1 MDHEN, CDR2 SYDVKM. V was shortened by 6 bases and J by 7 bases, with 13 bases between the two germline ends. This CDR3 contains 13 residues. Written as DNA, the CDR3 is TGTGCCAGCAGCCCAGGGGGAGGGAATGAGCAGTTCTTC. It specifies CASSPGGGNEQFF.

There are a few counts of this clone. The chain has TRBV5-1 and TRBJ1-2; no reliable D call. The CDR3 spans 13 residues. The germline V and J ends were trimmed by 0 bases and 2 bases, with 5 bases remaining between them. Per germline, CDR1 SGHRS and CDR2 YFSETQ. The CDR3, as DNA: TGCGCCAGCAGCTTGGGAGGGAACTATGGCTACACCTTC. Residues: CASSLGGNYGYTF.

The J gene is TRBJ1-5, the V gene TRBV7-2; unclear D gene. Trimming took 1 base from V and 4 from J, leaving 5 bases between them. The CDR3 spans 13 residues. Germline values: CDR1 SGHTA, CDR2 FQGNSA. This chain's CDR3 is CASSLDLNQPQHF. The CDR3 bases are TGTGCCAGCAGCTTAGACCTAAATCAGCCCCAGCATTTT.

This rearrangement joins TRBV6-5 to TRBJ1-4, with D unresolved. Trimming cost V 2 bases and J 0 bases, with 7 bases left between them. This CDR3 has 15 amino acids. Germline CDR1 reads MNHEY; CDR2 reads SVGAGI. CDR3 protein: CASSYDTSTNEKLFF. The CDR3 DNA is TGTGCCAGCAGTTACGACACCTCAACTAATGAAAAACTGTTTTTT.

In its sample, this clone was seen many times. The genes are TRBV30 and TRBJ1-2; 7 bases are a match to TRBD1. The CDR3 length is 14 residues. V gave up 3 bases and J gave up 0 bases; unmatched junction bases: 4. CDR1 and CDR2 from the germline V gene are GTSNPN and SVGIG (reference sequence). The chain's CDR3 is CAWRQGPSNYGYTF. The CDR3 coding sequence is TGTGCCTGGAGACAGGGGCCGTCTAACTATGGCTACACCTTC.

The CDR3 region has the DNA TGTGCCAGCACCAAATCTAGCGGGGTGTACAATGAGCAGTTCTTC. Translating it yields CASTKSSGVYNEQFF. The chain joins TRBV6-5 to TRBJ2-1, with 9 bases matching TRBD2. Germline V CDR1 and CDR2: MNHEY, SVGAGI. The length of the CDR3 is 15 residues. The junction had 8 bases not matched to a gene; V was cut back by 7 bases and J by 4 bases.

This CDR3 is CASSGQGNYGYTF. In nucleotides, the CDR3 is TGTGCCAGCTCGGGACAGGGTAACTATGGCTACACCTTC. This chain uses TRBV11-2 with TRBJ1-2; 9 bases are a match to TRBD1. Trimming took 8 bases from V and 1 from J; bases not matched to a gene: 2. This CDR3 has 13 amino acids. CDR1 is SGHAT, CDR2 FQNNGV, per germline.

The V gene is TRBV27, the J gene TRBJ2-2; D is uncertain. Trimming took 6 bases from V and 2 from J, leaving 4 bases between them. The CDR3 spans 12 residues. Germline V gives CDR1 MNHEY, CDR2 SMNVEV (reference sequence). CDR3 region: CASSLNTGELFF. CDR3 DNA: TGTGCCAGCAGCCTAAACACCGGGGAGCTGTTTTTT.

J is TRBJ1-2 and V is TRBV6-5; TRBD1 might be the D (6 bases). Germline V gene data show CDR1 as MNHEY and CDR2 as SVGAGI. The V gene lost 4 bases and the J gene lost 7 bases, with 19 bases spanning the gap. The CDR3 runs to 15 residues. CDR3 DNA sequence: TGTGCCAGCAGTTCCCCGACAGGACTGCCTGCTGGCTACACCTTC. This encodes CASSSPTGLPAGYTF.

The chain recombines TRBV10-3 with TRBJ1-1; no reliable D call. This CDR3 contains 11 residues. CDR1 and CDR2 from the germline V gene are ENHRY and SYGVKD. Trimming removed 11 bases from V and 1 base from J, with 8 bases in between. CDR3 DNA: TGTGCCTCGTTGGAGAACACTGAAGCTTTCTTT. Protein sequence: CASLENTEAFF.

The chain carries TRBV29-1 and TRBJ1-3; D is perhaps TRBD1 (5 bases). Germline-derived CDR1 and CDR2 are SQVTM and ANQGSEA. This CDR3 is built from 15 residues. Deletions cut 0 bases from V and 8 bases from J, with 17 bases between. The CDR3 region is CSVEDRVPQGDTIYF. The DNA of the CDR3 is TGCAGCGTTGAAGATCGGGTCCCCCAAGGGGACACCATATATTTT.

This clone was seen a handful of times. V usage is TRBV2 and J usage is TRBJ1-1; D is possibly TRBD1 (5 bases). Deletions cut 6 bases from V and 1 base from J, with 9 bases between. The CDR3 sequence is 13 residues long. The germline V gene has CDR1 SNHLY and CDR2 FYNNEI. The CDR3 loop is CASRSQGNTEAFF. As DNA, the CDR3 is TGTGCCAGCAGGAGTCAGGGGAACACTGAAGCTTTCTTT.

J is TRBJ1-4 and V is TRBV5-4, with D possibly being TRBD1 (5 bases). The germline V and J ends were trimmed by 4 bases and 8 bases, with 18 bases remaining between them. There are 15 residues in the CDR3. Germline loops: CDR1 SGHNT, CDR2 YYREEE (reference sequence). Here the CDR3 DNA reads TGTGCCAGCAGCAAGGGGAACGGAATAAGCGAAAAACTGTTTTTT. This sequence encodes CASSKGNGISEKLFF.

In DNA, the CDR3 is TGCGCCAGCAGCCAAGATACCCCTGGACTAGCGGGGCACGGGGAGCTGTTTTTT. Its protein is CASSQDTPGLAGHGELFF. The chain couples TRBV4-1 to TRBJ2-2, with 12 bases that match TRBD2. The length of the CDR3 is 18 residues. Germline assignment: CDR1 MGHRA and CDR2 YSYEKL. The junction had 9 bases not matched to a gene; V was cut back by 0 bases and J by 7 bases.

The J gene is TRBJ1-2, the V gene TRBV5-4, with D possibly being TRBD1 (6 bases). Germline loops: CDR1 SGHNT, CDR2 YYREEE (reference sequence). Between the trimmed V and J ends, which lost 6 bases and 1 base, there was a span of 10 bases. This CDR3 has 13 residues. This CDR3 reads CASMVDSNYGYTF. The CDR3 region has the DNA TGTGCCAGCATGGTGGACAGTAACTATGGCTACACCTTC.

The V gene is TRBV6-1, the J gene TRBJ2-1, with D perhaps matching TRBD1 or TRBD2 (7 bases each). This CDR3 comprises 14 residues. Germline V gene sequence: CDR1 MNHNS, CDR2 SASEGT. The germline V and J ends were trimmed by 8 bases and 8 bases, with 19 bases remaining between them. The CDR3 here is CASRRQGGLDEQFF. The CDR3 DNA is TGTGCCAGCCGACGACAGGGAGGGTTGGATGAGCAGTTCTTC.

The V and J genes are TRBV29-1 and TRBJ2-1; TRBD2 matches 7 bases. This CDR3 has 13 amino acids. CDR1 and CDR2 from the germline V gene are SQVTM and ANQGSEA. Losses at the gene ends were 7 bases for V and 8 bases for J; bases not matched to a gene: 11. The CDR3 here is CSGGLVSSDEQFF. The CDR3 nucleotides are TGCAGCGGCGGACTAGTATCGAGCGATGAGCAGTTCTTC.

The CDR3 region is CASSEGGGVETQYF. CDR3 in DNA: TGTGCCAGCAGTGAAGGGGGAGGGGTGGAGACCCAGTACTTC. The chain recombines TRBV25-1 with TRBJ2-5; 7 bases agree with TRBD2. V dropped 2 bases and J dropped 5; count of bases not matched to a gene: 5. Germline CDR1 reads MGHDK; CDR2 reads SYGVNS. The CDR3 is made up of 14 amino acids.

V usage is TRBV2 and J usage is TRBJ1-3; D might be TRBD1 (6 bases). V lost 3 bases, J lost 1 base, and 10 bases lay in between. Germline assignment: CDR1 SNHLY and CDR2 FYNNEI. CDR3 length: 15 residues. The CDR3 region is CASSEGRGSGNTIYF. CDR3 DNA sequence: TGTGCCAGCAGTGAGGGGAGGGGGTCTGGAAACACCATATATTTT.